The subject of this entry is one T cell receptor (beta chain). Its specificity is not known. These data are taken from a study of T-cell reconstitution after alpha-beta-depleted transplantation in children. TCRbeta library construction was performed incorporating unique molecular identifiers. A single record per CDR3 protein comes from TCRdb applying MiXCR to the PCR reads. The table lists under 850,000 distinct CDR3 sequences, 10% to 15% of them singletons, with approximately 0.8% in the top ten. Study-level findings and limits: Some patients' high day-60 TCRbeta diversity was attributed to recipient cells surviving conditioning. Reports say that about two months after transplant, the alpha-beta T cells came out of several hundred graft clones that had expanded. Most T-cell counts and diversity one year after the transplant came from T cells that were newly produced.

Trimming removed 5 bases from V and 10 bases from J, with 17 bases in between. CDR3 length: 13 residues. Germline CDR1 and CDR2: MNHEY and SMNVEV (reference sequence). The chain uses TRBV27 and TRBJ1-1; D unresolved. The specimen comprised PBMCs, sampled before TCRalphabeta/CD19-depleted stem cell transplant. The sequence was collected from a girl aged 2-10 years with congenital amegakaryocytic thrombocytopenia, due to receive a stem cell transplant. The CDR3 region is CASSTPSQMSAFF. Here the CDR3 DNA reads TGTGCCAGCAGTACCCCTTCCCAGATGTCAGCTTTCTTT.